The 4 T cell receptor beta chains reported below all come from one sample, sequenced in a study of neurological immune-mediated disorders. MiXCR, applied by TCRdb to the 5' RACE reads, yields one record per CDR3 protein. In the table there are tens of thousands of distinct CDR3 sequences, 3.4% of which are singletons. Sequencing was done on a sample of PBMCs. The receptors originated from a middle-aged man with multiple sclerosis.

This clonotype was found many times. The chain combines TRBV20-1 with TRBJ2-7, with D perhaps matching TRBD1 (6 bases). CDR1 is DFQATT, CDR2 SNEGSKA, per germline (reference sequence). Trimming stripped 5 bases from V and 3 bases from J, with 17 bases between. This CDR3 contains 14 residues. Here the CDR3 reads CSAVSQGRGYEQYF. In nucleotides, the CDR3 is TGCAGTGCTGTGTCTCAGGGCAGGGGCTACGAGCAGTACTTC.

This clonotype showed up many times. V usage is TRBV9 and J usage is TRBJ1-6; TRBD1 might be the D (5 bases). The V end lost 3 bases, the J end lost 8 bases, and 12 bases lay between the germline ends. The CDR3 sequence is 14 residues long. The germline V gene encodes CDR1 SGDLS and CDR2 YYNGEE. CDR3 loop: CASSDGGDYSPLHF. In nucleotides, the CDR3 is TGTGCCAGCAGCGACGGAGGGGATTATTCACCCCTCCACTTT.

This sequence joins TRBV5-4 and TRBJ2-5; 11 bases line up with TRBD2. J lost 3 bases, V lost 4 bases, and 8 bases had no gene match. In germline, CDR1 is SGHNT, CDR2 YYREEE (reference sequence). The CDR3 contains 16 residues. CDR3 loop: CASSHSGGAGKETQYF. The CDR3 nucleotides are TGTGCCAGCAGCCATAGCGGGGGGGCCGGGAAAGAGACCCAGTACTTC.

This clonotype was counted many times. This chain connects TRBV5-1 to TRBJ2-3; the D is unclear. V gave up 1 base and J gave up 5 bases, with 2 bases separating them. CDR3 length: 11 residues. Germline loops: CDR1 SGHRS, CDR2 YFSETQ. The DNA for the CDR3 is TGCGCCAGCAGCTTGAAAGATACGCAGTATTTT. This translates into CASSLKDTQYF.